The sequence of this TCR beta chain was determined in a study of Tregs in tolerant kidney transplant recipients. The CDR3 spans 13 residues. Deletions cut 6 bases from V and 10 bases from J, with 13 bases between. The germline CDR1 and CDR2 sequences are LNHDA and SQIVND (reference sequence). Repertoires were generated with immunoSEQ multiplex PCR, while TCRdb's copy carries only in-frame clones and drops some. Among approximately 260,000 clones listed, about 86% were seen once. The chain uses TRBV19 and TRBJ1-6; tentative D call: TRBD1 (6 bases). Sequencing input: CD4+ T cells from blood. This TCR derives from a human donor in good health. The CDR3 loop reads CASSLGGASPLHF. As DNA, the CDR3 is TGTGCCAGTAGCCTGGGGGGGGCCTCACCCCTCCACTTT.